This record looks at one TCR beta chain sequence and its context. Its antigen is undetermined. The data were produced by immunoSEQ multiplex PCR, yet TCRdb's version contains in-frame clones alone and is incomplete. Of roughly 70,000 clones in the sample, roughly 88% were seen once. This sample was included in a study of T cell responses to AZD1222 COVID-19 vaccine. General observations from the study: Spike as a whole was targeted by vaccine-associated CD4 TCRs, dominant at 160-218 and 743-854. A mostly white British donor set with more females was recruited, and clonal diversity was possibly underestimated. The study identified only 6 or 7 AZD1222 recipients as seropositive at baseline.

Trimming removed 6 bases from V and 2 bases from J; junction bases left unmatched: 6. Germline values: CDR1 LNHDA, CDR2 SQIVND (reference sequence). The CDR3 has 15 residues. V gene TRBV19 combines with J gene TRBJ1-5; 8 positions match TRBD1. This specimen was peripheral blood, taken on day 0 of AZD1222 vaccination. This receptor was obtained from an adult in good health. The CDR3, as DNA: TGTGCCAGTAGGTCACAGGGGGAAGGCAATCAGCCCCAGCATTTT. Residues: CASRSQGEGNQPQHF.